The TCR beta chain described here comes from a study of T cell responses to AZD1222 COVID-19 vaccine. Study conclusions and caveats: Reportedly, close to half of spike-specific TCRs are directed against unmutated variant regions. Donor demographics were predominantly white British with a female majority; clonal diversity may be underestimated. Once two AZD1222 doses were given, Spike-specific TCR breadth and depth went up.

Method: immunoSEQ multiplex PCR; TCRdb's copy keeps in-frame clones and lacks some. The table includes under 150,000 clones, nearly 95% detected once. Comment on this clone: Its antigen is still unknown.

The specimen comprised peripheral blood, sampled on day 0 of AZD1222 vaccination. This TCR came from an adult in good health.

The DNA of the CDR3 is TGTGCCAGCAGCGTAGACGGTTTGCCCTACAATGAGCAGTTCTTC. This codes for CASSVDGLPYNEQFF. The V and J genes are TRBV9 and TRBJ2-1; D remains unclear. V was clipped by 0 bases and J by 2 bases, with 9 bases between them. There are 15 residues in the CDR3. Germline V gene sequence: CDR1 SGDLS, CDR2 YYNGEE.